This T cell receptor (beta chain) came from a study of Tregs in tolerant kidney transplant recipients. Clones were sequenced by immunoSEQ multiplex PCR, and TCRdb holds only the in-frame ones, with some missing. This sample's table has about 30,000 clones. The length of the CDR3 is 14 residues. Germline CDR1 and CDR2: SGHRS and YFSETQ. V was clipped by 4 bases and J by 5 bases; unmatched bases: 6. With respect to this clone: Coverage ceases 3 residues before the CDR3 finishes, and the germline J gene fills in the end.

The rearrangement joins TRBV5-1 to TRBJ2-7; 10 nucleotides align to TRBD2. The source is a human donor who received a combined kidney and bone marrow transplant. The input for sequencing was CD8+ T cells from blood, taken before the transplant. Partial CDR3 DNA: TGCGCCAGCAGCGTAACGGGACTAGCGAACGAG. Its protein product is CASSVTGLANE. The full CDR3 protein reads CASSVTGLANEQYF.